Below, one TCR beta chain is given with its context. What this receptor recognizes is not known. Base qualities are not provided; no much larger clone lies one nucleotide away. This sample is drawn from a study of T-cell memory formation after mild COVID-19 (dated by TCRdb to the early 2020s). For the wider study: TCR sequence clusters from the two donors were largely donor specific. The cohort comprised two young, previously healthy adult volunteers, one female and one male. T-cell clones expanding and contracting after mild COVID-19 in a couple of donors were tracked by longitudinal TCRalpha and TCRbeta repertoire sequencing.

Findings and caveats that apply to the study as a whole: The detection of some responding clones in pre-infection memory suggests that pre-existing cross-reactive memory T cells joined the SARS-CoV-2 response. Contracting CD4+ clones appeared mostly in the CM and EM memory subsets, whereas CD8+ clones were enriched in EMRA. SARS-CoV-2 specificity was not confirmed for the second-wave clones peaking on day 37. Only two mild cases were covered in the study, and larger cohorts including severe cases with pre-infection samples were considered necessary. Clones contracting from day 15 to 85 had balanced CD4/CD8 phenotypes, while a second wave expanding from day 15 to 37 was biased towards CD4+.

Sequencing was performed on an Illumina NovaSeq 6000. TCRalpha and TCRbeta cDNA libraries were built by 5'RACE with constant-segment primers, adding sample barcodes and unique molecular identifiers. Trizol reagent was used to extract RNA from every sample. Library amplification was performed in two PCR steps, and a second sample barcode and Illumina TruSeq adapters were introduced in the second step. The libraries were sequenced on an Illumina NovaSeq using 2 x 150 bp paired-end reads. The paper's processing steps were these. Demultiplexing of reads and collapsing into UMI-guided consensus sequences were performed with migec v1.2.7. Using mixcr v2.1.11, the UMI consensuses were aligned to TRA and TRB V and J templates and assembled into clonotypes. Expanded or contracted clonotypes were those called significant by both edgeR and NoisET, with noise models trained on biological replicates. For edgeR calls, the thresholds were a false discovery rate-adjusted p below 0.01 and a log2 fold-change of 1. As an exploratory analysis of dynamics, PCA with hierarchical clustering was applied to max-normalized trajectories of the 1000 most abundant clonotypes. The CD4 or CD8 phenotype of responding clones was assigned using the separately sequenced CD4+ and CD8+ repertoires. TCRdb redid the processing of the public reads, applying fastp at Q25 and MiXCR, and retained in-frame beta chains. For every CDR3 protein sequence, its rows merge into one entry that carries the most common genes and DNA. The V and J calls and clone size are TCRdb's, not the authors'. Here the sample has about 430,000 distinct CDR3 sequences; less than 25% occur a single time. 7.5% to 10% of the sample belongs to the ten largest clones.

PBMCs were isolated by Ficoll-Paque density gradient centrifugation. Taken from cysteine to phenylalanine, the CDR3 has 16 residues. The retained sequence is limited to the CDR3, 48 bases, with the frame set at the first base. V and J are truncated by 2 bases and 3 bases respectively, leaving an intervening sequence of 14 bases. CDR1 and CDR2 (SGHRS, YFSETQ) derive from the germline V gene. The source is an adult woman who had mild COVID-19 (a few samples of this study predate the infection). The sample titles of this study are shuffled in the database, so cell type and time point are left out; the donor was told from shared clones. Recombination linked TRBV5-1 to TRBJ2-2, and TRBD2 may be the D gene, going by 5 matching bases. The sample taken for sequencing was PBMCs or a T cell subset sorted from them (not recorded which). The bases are TGCGCCAGCAGCTTCCGGCAGCAAGCGGACACCGGGGAGCTGTTTTTT. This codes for CASSFRQQADTGELFF. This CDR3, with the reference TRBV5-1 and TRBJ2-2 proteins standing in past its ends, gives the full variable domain KAGVTQTPRYLIKTRGQQVTLSCSPISGHRSVSWYQQTPGQGLQFLFEYFSETQRNKGNFPGRFSGRQFSNSRSEMNVSTLELGDSALYLCASSFRQQADTGELFFGEGSRLTVL.